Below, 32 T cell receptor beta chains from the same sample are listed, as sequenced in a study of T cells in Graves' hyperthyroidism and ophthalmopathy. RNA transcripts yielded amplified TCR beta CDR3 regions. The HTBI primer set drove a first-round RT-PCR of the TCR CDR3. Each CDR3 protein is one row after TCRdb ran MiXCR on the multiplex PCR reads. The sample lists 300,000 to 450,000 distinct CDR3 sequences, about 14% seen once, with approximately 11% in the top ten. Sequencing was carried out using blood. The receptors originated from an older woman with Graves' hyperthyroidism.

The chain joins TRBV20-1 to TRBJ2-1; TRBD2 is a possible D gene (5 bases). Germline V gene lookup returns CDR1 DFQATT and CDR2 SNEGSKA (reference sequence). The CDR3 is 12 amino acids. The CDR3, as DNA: TGCAGCCACTCGAGGGTGGGGAGAGAGCAGTTCTTC. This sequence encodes CSHSRVGREQFF.

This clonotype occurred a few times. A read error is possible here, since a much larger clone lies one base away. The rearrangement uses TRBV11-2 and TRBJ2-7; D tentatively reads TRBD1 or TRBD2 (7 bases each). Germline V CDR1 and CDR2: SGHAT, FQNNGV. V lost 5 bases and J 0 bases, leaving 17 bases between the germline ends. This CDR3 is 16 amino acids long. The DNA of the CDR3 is TGTGCCAGCAGCAATTTCAGGGGGGGACGCTCCTACGAGCAGTACTTC. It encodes CASSNFRGGRSYEQYF.

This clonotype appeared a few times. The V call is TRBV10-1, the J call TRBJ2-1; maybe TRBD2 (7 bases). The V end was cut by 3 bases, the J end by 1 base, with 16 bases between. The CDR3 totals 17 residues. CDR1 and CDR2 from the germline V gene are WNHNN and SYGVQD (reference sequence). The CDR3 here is CASSDREQGGSYNEQFF. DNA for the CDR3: TGCGCCAGCAGTGATCGGGAACAGGGAGGGTCCTACAATGAGCAGTTCTTC.

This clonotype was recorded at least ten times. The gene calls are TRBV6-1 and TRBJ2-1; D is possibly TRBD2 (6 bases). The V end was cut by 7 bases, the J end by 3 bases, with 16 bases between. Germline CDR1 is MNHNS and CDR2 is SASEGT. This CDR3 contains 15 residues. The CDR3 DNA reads TGTGCCAGCACCCTGGAAGGGACTGACTACAATGAGCAGTTCTTC. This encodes CASTLEGTDYNEQFF.

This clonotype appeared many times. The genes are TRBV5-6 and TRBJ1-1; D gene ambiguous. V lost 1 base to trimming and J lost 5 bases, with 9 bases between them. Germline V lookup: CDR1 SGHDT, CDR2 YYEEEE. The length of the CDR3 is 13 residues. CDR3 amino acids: CASSLRAGTEAFF. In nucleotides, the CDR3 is TGTGCCAGCAGCTTGAGGGCTGGGACTGAAGCTTTCTTT.

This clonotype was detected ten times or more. CDR3 nucleotides: TGCGCCTCCGCAGCGGGTCGGTACAATGAGCAGTTCTTC. It yields the protein CASAAGRYNEQFF. This sequence joins TRBV10-2 and TRBJ2-1, with a weak D call TRBD2 (6 bases). V lost 11 bases and J 4 bases, leaving 15 bases between the germline ends. The CDR3 runs to 13 residues. From germline, CDR1 is WSHSY and CDR2 SAAADI.

The CDR3: CASSSPRAPETQYF. The CDR3 region has the DNA TGTGCCAGCAGCTCCCCACGGGCCCCAGAGACCCAGTACTTC. The chain links TRBV7-9 to TRBJ2-5; D gene uncertain. V was pared by 4 bases and J by 4 bases, with 13 bases between. The CDR3 loop spans 14 amino acids. Germline assignment: CDR1 SEHNR and CDR2 FQNEAQ (reference sequence). Supplemented by reference TRBV7-9 and TRBJ2-5, the full variable domain reads DTGVSQNPRHKITKRGQNVTFRCDPISEHNRLYWYRQTLGQGPEFLTYFQNEAQLEKSRLLSDRFSAERPKGSFSTLEIQRTEQGDSAMYLCASSSPRAPETQYFGPGTRLLVL.

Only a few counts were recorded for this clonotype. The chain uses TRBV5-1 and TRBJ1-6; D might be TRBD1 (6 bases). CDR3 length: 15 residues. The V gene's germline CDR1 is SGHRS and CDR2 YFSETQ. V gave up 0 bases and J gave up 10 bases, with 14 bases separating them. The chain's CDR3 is CASSLEGGAGSPLHF. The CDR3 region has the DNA TGCGCCAGCAGCTTGGAGGGGGGGGCAGGATCACCCCTCCACTTT.

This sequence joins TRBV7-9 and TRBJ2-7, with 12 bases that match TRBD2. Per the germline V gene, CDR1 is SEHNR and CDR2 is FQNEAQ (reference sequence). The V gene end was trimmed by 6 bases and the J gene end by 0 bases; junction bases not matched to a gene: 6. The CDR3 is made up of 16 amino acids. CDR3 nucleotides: TGTGCCAGCAGAACCACGACTAGCGGGAGCTCCTACGAGCAGTACTTC. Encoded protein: CASRTTTSGSSYEQYF.

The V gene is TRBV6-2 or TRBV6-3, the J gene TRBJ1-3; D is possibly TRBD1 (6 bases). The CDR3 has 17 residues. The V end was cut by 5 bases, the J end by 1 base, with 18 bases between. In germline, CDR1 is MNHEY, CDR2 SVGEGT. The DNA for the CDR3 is TGTGCCAGCAGTGGGGGCGAGGGCCGGAGGTCTGGAAACACCATATATTTT. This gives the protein CASSGGEGRRSGNTIYF.

The CDR3 nucleotides read TGCGCCAGCAGCCAAGTTGGTGTCGGGGGCGGTAACTATGGCTACACCTTC. Translating gives CASSQVGVGGGNYGYTF. V and J are TRBV4-1 and TRBJ1-2; D is possibly TRBD1 (6 bases). This CDR3 has 17 residues. Trimming shortened V by 1 base and J by 1 base, and 16 bases separated the two germline ends. From germline, CDR1 is MGHRA and CDR2 YSYEKL.

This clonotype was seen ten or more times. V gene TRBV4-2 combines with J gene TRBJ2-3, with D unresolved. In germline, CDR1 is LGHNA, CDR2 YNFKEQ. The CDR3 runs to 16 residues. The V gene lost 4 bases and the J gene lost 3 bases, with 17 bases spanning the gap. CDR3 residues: CASSLLLESGTDTQYF. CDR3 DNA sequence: TGTGCCAGCAGCCTTCTGCTAGAATCTGGTACAGATACGCAGTATTTT.

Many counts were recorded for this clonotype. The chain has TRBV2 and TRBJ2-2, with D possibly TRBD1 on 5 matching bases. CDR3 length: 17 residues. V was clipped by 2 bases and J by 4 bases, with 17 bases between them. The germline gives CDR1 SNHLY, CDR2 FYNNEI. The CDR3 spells CASSEFGAGSGTGELFF. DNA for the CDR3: TGTGCCAGCAGTGAATTTGGTGCAGGGTCGGGCACCGGGGAGCTGTTTTTT.

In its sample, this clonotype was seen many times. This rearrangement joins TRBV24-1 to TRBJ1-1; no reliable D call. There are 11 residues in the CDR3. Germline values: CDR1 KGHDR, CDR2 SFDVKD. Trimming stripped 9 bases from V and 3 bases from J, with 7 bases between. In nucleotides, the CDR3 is TGTGCCACCGAGGGAGACACTGAAGCTTTCTTT. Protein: CATEGDTEAFF.

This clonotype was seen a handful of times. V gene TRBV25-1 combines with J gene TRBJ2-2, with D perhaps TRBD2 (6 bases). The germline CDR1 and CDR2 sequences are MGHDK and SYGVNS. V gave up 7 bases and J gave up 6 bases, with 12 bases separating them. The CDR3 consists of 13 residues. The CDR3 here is CASTGLTAGELFF. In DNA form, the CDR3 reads TGTGCCAGCACGGGACTCACCGCCGGGGAGCTGTTTTTT.

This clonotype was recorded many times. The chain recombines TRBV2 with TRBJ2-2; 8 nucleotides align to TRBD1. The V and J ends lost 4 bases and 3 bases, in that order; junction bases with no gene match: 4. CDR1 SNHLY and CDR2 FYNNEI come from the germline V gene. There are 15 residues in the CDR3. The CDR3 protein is CASSAGTGYTGELFF. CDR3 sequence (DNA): TGTGCCAGCAGTGCCGGGACAGGTTACACCGGGGAGCTGTTTTTT. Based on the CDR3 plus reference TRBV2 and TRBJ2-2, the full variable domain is EPEVTQTPSHQVTQMGQEVILRCVPISNHLYFYWYRQILGQKVEFLVSFYNNEISEKSEIFDDQFSVERPDGSNFTLKIRSTKLEDSAMYFCASSAGTGYTGELFFGEGSRLTVL.

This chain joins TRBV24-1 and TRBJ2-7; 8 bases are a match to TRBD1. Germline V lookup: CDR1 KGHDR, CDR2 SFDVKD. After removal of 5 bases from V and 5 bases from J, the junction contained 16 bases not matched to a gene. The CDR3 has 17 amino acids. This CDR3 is CATSATFDRGARNEQYF. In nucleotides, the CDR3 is TGTGCCACCAGTGCCACATTCGACAGGGGTGCTCGGAACGAGCAGTACTTC.

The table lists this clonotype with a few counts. The CDR3 protein is CATLRDRGPFPTYGYTF. The CDR3 DNA reads as TGTGCCACCCTCCGGGACAGGGGGCCCTTTCCCACCTATGGCTACACCTTC. The chain combines TRBV6-1 with TRBJ1-2, with 12 bases fitting TRBD1. Germline V gene sequence: CDR1 MNHNS, CDR2 SASEGT. This CDR3 comprises 17 residues. V dropped 10 bases and J dropped 4; count of bases not matched to a gene: 16.

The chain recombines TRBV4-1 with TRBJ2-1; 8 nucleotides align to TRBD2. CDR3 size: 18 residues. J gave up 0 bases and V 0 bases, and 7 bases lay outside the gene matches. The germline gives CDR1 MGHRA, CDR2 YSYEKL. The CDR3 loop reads CASSQEGGGRSSYNEQFF. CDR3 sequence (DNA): TGCGCCAGCAGCCAAGAAGGAGGCGGGAGGAGCTCCTACAATGAGCAGTTCTTC.

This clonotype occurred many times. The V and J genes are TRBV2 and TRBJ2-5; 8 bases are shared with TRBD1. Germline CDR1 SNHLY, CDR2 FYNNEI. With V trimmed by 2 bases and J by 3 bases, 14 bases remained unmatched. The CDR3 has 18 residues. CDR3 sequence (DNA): TGTGCCAGCAGTGAAAGGGGACTCAGGGGGCGCATTGAAGAGACCCAGTACTTC. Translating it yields CASSERGLRGRIEETQYF.

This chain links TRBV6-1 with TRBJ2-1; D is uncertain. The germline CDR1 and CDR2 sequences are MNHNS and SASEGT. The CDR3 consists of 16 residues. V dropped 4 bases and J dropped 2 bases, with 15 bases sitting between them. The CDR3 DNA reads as TGTGCCAGCAGTGGACGTTCTATCATCACCTACAATGAGCAGTTCTTC. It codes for CASSGRSIITYNEQFF.

In nucleotides, the CDR3 is TGTGCCAGCAGACGACAGGGCCACGAGCAGTACTTC. This translates into CASRRQGHEQYF. This chain uses TRBV6-1 with TRBJ2-7, with 7 bases aligning to TRBD1. The CDR3 contains 12 residues. V lost 6 bases to trimming and J lost 5 bases; unmatched junction nucleotides: 4. Germline CDR1 MNHNS, CDR2 SASEGT.

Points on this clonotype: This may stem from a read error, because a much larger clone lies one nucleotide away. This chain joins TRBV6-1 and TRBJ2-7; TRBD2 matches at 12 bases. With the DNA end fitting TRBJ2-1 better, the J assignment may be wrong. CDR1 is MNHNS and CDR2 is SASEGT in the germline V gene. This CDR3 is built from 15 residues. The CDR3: CASSEATSGRYEQFF. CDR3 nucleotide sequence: TGTGCCAGCAGTGAGGCAACTAGCGGGAGGTACGAGCAGTTCTTC.

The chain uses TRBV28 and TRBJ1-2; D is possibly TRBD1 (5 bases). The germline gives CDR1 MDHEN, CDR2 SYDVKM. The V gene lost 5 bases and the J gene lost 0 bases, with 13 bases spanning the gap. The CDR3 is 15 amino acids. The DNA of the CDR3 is TGTGCCAGCAGTACAGGTGGGGGGGCTAACTATGGCTACACCTTC. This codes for CASSTGGGANYGYTF.

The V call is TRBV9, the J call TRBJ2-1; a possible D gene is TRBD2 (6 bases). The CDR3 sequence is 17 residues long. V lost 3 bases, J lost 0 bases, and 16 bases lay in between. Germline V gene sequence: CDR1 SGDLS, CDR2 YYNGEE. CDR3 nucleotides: TGTGCCAGCAGCGCAAGACCTGCGGGGAGCTCCTACAATGAGCAGTTCTTC. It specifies CASSARPAGSSYNEQFF.

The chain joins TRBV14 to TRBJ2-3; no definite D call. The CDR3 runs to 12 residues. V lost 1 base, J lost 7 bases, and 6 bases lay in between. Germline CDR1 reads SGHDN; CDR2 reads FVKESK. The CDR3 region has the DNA TGTGCCAGCAGCCAAGGCCTCTATACGCAGTATTTT. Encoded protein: CASSQGLYTQYF.

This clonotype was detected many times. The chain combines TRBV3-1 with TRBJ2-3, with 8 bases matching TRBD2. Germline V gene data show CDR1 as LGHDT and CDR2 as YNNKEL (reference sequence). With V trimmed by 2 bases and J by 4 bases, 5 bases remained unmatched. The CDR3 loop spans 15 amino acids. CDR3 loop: CASSQRAGASDTQYF. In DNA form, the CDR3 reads TGTGCCAGCAGCCAACGAGCGGGAGCCTCAGATACGCAGTATTTT.

Here the CDR3 DNA reads TGTGCCACCGAGGACAGGAATAGCAATCAGCCCCAGCATTTT. Amino acid sequence: CATEDRNSNQPQHF. The rearrangement links TRBV6-2 or TRBV6-3 to TRBJ1-5; 7 bases agree with TRBD1. The CDR3 loop spans 14 amino acids. After removal of 10 bases from V and 0 bases from J, the junction contained 6 bases not matched to a gene. Per the germline V gene, CDR1 is MNHEY and CDR2 is SVGEGT.

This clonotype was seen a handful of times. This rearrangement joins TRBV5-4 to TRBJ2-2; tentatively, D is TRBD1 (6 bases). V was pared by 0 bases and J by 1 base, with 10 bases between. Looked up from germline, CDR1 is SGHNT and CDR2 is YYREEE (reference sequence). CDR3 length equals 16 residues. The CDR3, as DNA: TGTGCCAGCAGCTTGGGACAGGCAAGGAACACCGGGGAGCTGTTTTTT. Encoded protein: CASSLGQARNTGELFF.

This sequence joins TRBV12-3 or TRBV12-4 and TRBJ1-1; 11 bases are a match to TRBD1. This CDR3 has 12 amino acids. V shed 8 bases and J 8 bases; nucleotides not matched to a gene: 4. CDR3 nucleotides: TGTGCCAGCTCCCGGGACAGGGGGGAAGCTTTCTTT. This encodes CASSRDRGEAFF.

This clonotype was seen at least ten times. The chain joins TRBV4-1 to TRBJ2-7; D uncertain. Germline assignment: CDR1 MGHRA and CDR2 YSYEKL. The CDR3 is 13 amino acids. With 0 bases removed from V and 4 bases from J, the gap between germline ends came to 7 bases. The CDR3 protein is CASSQEWRYEQYF. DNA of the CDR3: TGCGCCAGCAGCCAAGAATGGCGGTACGAGCAGTACTTC.

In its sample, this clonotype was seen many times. DNA for the CDR3: TGCAGTGCTAGAGCGGACGGGCAGGGTAGTGCCTACGAGCAGTACTTC. It is translated as CSARADGQGSAYEQYF. This rearrangement joins TRBV20-1 to TRBJ2-7; maybe TRBD1 (5 bases). V lost 1 base and J lost 2, with 18 bases in between. The CDR3 totals 16 residues. Germline assignment: CDR1 DFQATT and CDR2 SNEGSKA (reference sequence).